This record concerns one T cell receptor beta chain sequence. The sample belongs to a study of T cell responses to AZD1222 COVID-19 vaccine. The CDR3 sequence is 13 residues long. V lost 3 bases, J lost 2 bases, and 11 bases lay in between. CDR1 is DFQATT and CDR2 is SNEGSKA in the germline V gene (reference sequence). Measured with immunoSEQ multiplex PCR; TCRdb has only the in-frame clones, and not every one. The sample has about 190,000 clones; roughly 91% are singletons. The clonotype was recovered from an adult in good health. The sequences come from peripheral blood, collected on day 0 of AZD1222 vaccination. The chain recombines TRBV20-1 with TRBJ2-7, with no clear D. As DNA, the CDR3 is TGCAGTGCTAGTTCCAGACTGACCTACGAGCAGTACTTC. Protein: CSASSRLTYEQYF.